The 15 T cell receptor beta chains given below trace back to one sample, sequenced in a study of PD-1 blockade in mismatch repair-deficient tumors. Sequencing was performed with immunoSEQ multiplex PCR; in TCRdb, only in-frame clones are kept and a portion is missing. The sample lists some 70,000 clones; 70% to 80% were seen once. The material was peripheral blood, obtained 2 weeks after starting pembrolizumab. The source of these receptors is an adult with mismatch repair-deficient cancer.

The chain carries TRBV7-3 and TRBJ2-2; D may be TRBD2 (5 bases). The CDR3 sequence is 17 residues long. Germline V gene sequence: CDR1 SGHTA, CDR2 FQGTGA. Trimming cost V 5 bases and J 2 bases, with 18 bases left between them. This CDR3 reads CASSARKGGLNTGELFF. As DNA, the CDR3 is TGTGCCAGCAGCGCCAGGAAGGGCGGACTTAACACCGGGGAGCTGTTTTTT.

The chain recombines TRBV6-5 with TRBJ2-5; D is perhaps TRBD1 or TRBD2 (6 bases each). V was shortened by 2 bases and J by 3 bases, with 13 bases between the two germline ends. This CDR3 has 15 residues. Germline CDR1 reads MNHEY; CDR2 reads SVGAGI. CDR3 loop: CASSYGRDNEETQYF. DNA for the CDR3: TGTGCCAGCAGTTACGGGCGGGACAATGAAGAGACCCAGTACTTC.

This clone has just a few counts. V gene TRBV7-2 combines with J gene TRBJ2-7; 13 bases match TRBD2. Germline V CDR1 and CDR2: SGHTA, FQGNSA. The CDR3 loop spans 14 amino acids. Trimming cost V 5 bases and J 9 bases; bases outside gene matches: 7. CDR3 residues: CASSPNGLAGAQYF. In DNA, the CDR3 is TGTGCCAGCAGCCCGAACGGACTAGCGGGAGCGCAGTACTTC.

The genes are TRBV28 and TRBJ2-7, with D uncertain. The V gene lost 6 bases and the J gene lost 6 bases, with 15 bases spanning the gap. This CDR3 is 13 amino acids long. Looked up from germline, CDR1 is MDHEN and CDR2 is SYDVKM. In nucleotides, the CDR3 is TGTGCCAGCAGCGCAAAACCCTGGGCCGAGCAGTACTTC. This sequence encodes CASSAKPWAEQYF.

The chain joins TRBV25-1 to TRBJ1-1; 7 bases are shared with TRBD1. CDR1 and CDR2 (germline): MGHDK, SYGVNS. V was pared by 5 bases and J by 5 bases, with 11 bases of the junction left unmatched. This CDR3 comprises 15 residues. The CDR3 region has the DNA TGTGCCAGCAGTCTCCCGAGGGGGCGCGGAACTGAAGCTTTCTTT. The encoded protein is CASSLPRGRGTEAFF.

V usage is TRBV2 and J usage is TRBJ2-7; 9 positions agree with TRBD2. The germline V gene has CDR1 SNHLY and CDR2 FYNNEI. V lost 6 bases, J lost 3 bases, and 6 bases stayed unmatched. This CDR3 comprises 14 residues. CDR3 sequence (DNA): TGTGCCAGCAGATTAGCGGGAGAGGGCTACGAGCAGTACTTC. Translation gives CASRLAGEGYEQYF. Full variable domain (outside the CDR3, taken from reference TRBV2 and TRBJ2-7): EPEVTQTPSHQVTQMGQEVILRCVPISNHLYFYWYRQILGQKVEFLVSFYNNEISEKSEIFDDQFSVERPDGSNFTLKIRSTKLEDSAMYFCASRLAGEGYEQYFGPGTRLTVT.

The table lists this clone with a count of one. In DNA, the CDR3 is TGCGCCAGCAGCATCCAGGGCCTGAACACTGAAGCTTTCTTT. Its translation is CASSIQGLNTEAFF. The chain uses TRBV5-1 and TRBJ1-1; perhaps TRBD1 as D (5 bases). V was cut by 4 bases and J by 0 bases, with 10 bases left in between. Germline CDR1 is SGHRS and CDR2 is YFSETQ. The CDR3 totals 14 residues.

The chain is built from TRBV7-2 and TRBJ2-5; D ambiguous. The CDR3 spans 15 residues. Trimming took 1 base from V and 4 from J, leaving 13 bases between them. Germline V gene lookup returns CDR1 SGHTA and CDR2 FQGNSA. The DNA of the CDR3 is TGTGCCAGCAGCTTAGAGACCCGGGCTACAGAGACCCAGTACTTC. Translating it yields CASSLETRATETQYF.

This clone was observed a handful of times. The gene calls are TRBV5-1 and TRBJ2-3; no reliable D call. V was trimmed by 3 bases and J by 0 bases, leaving 11 bases between them. This CDR3 has 15 residues. From germline, CDR1 is SGHRS and CDR2 YFSETQ. This CDR3 reads CASSSIAASTDTQYF. CDR3 DNA sequence: TGCGCCAGCAGCTCCATTGCGGCTAGCACAGATACGCAGTATTTT.

This chain joins TRBV5-6 and TRBJ2-5; D gene unclear. The CDR3 contains 13 residues. Per germline, CDR1 SGHDT and CDR2 YYEEEE. Trimming stripped 4 bases from V and 7 bases from J, with 14 bases between. This chain's CDR3 is CASSHGPLGTQYF. The DNA of the CDR3 is TGTGCCAGCAGCCATGGACCCTTGGGGACCCAGTACTTC.

V gene TRBV11-2 combines with J gene TRBJ2-2; D not certain. Deletions cut 0 bases from V and 7 bases from J, with 12 bases between. Germline lookup yields CDR1 SGHAT and CDR2 FQNNGV. The CDR3 is made up of 15 amino acids. CDR3 DNA sequence: TGTGCCAGCAGCTTAGATAGACTGGGGATCGGGGAGCTGTTTTTT. Amino acid sequence: CASSLDRLGIGELFF.

In its sample, this clone was seen once. The genes are TRBV5-1 and TRBJ2-4; D ambiguous. V dropped 4 bases and J dropped 1 base, with 9 bases sitting between them. This CDR3 contains 14 residues. The germline V gene encodes CDR1 SGHRS and CDR2 YFSETQ. This chain's CDR3 is CASSRNVAKNIQYF. In DNA, the CDR3 is TGCGCCAGCAGCCGCAATGTGGCCAAAAACATTCAGTACTTC. The entire variable domain, with the rest obtained from reference TRBV5-1 and TRBJ2-4, is as follows: KAGVTQTPRYLIKTRGQQVTLSCSPISGHRSVSWYQQTPGQGLQFLFEYFSETQRNKGNFPGRFSGRQFSNSRSEMNVSTLELGDSALYLCASSRNVAKNIQYFGAGTRLSVL.

The chain recombines TRBV5-6 with TRBJ1-5; D is uncertain. With 1 base removed from V and 4 bases from J, the gap between germline ends came to 15 bases. CDR3 size: 16 residues. Germline CDR1 and CDR2: SGHDT and YYEEEE. CDR3 amino acids: CASSLISASENQPQHF. In nucleotides, the CDR3 is TGTGCCAGCAGCTTGATCTCGGCAAGTGAGAATCAGCCCCAGCATTTT.

The gene calls are TRBV29-1 and TRBJ2-7; 10 nucleotides agree with TRBD1. V lost 5 bases to trimming and J lost 1 base; unmatched junction nucleotides: 2. Germline CDR1 is SQVTM and CDR2 is ANQGSEA. The CDR3 covers 13 residues. The CDR3 loop reads CSVRQGASYEQYF. The CDR3 DNA is TGCAGCGTTCGACAGGGGGCTTCCTACGAGCAGTACTTC.

This clone was picked up a small number of times. This chain's CDR3 is CASSVVNYEQFF. In nucleotides, the CDR3 is TGTGCCAGCAGCGTAGTTAACTATGAGCAGTTCTTC. V usage is TRBV9 and J usage is TRBJ2-1, with no clear D. The CDR3 is made up of 12 amino acids. V was pared by 0 bases and J by 8 bases, with 6 bases between. Germline values: CDR1 SGDLS, CDR2 YYNGEE.